This section outlines one T cell receptor beta chain sequence together with its context. The target antigen is unknown. The junction departs from germline at one end; a sequencing error may be responsible. Germline CDR1 is SGHTA and CDR2 is FQGNSA. The CDR3 loop spans 15 amino acids. The data originate from a study of TIL therapy for anti-PD-1-resistant metastatic lung cancer. Study details: A few tumors were EGFR-mutant and two were ALK-rearranged. Tumors carried a median around 1.4 non-synonymous mutations per megabase.

Specified time point: pre-treatment sample, taken before nivolumab and TIL therapy. Study-wide results and caveats: Patients were highly selected, enriched for treatment-naive, never-smoker and oncogene-addicted cases.

The libraries were made with immunoSEQ v3. Method: immunoSEQ multiplex PCR; TCRdb's copy keeps in-frame clones and lacks some. The table lists about 32,000 clones, roughly 69% of them singletons. Sequencing used blood, obtained at baseline. The receptor comes from a woman aged 25-85 years with non-small cell lung cancer. J is TRBJ2-2 and V is TRBV7-2, with TRBD1 matching 9 bases. The CDR3 spells CASSTGTGNPGELFF. The DNA for the CDR3 is TGTGCCAGCAGTACCGGGACAGGGAACCCCGGGGAGCTGTTTTTT.